A single sample gave rise to the 15 T cell receptor beta chains below, sequenced in a study of T cells in Graves' hyperthyroidism and ophthalmopathy. RNA transcripts served as the template for amplifying TCR beta CDR3 regions. The HTBI set primed first-round TCR CDR3 RT-PCR. TCRdb re-called the multiplex PCR reads with MiXCR, one entry per CDR3 protein. The sample consists of roughly 570,000 distinct CDR3 sequences, under 60% of them appearing once. The sample consisted of peripheral blood or thyroid tissue (not recorded which). Source of these receptors: a woman between 18 and 30 years old with Graves' hyperthyroidism.

The sample holds many counts of this clonotype. The CDR3 DNA reads as TGTGCCAGCAGTTGGAAGGGGGGAAGCAATCAGCCCCAGCATTTT. Its translation is CASSWKGGSNQPQHF. This chain joins TRBV6-6 and TRBJ1-5; possibly TRBD1 for D (6 bases). Trimming left V 4 bases short and J 1 base short, with 11 bases between. The CDR3 consists of 15 residues. Looked up from germline, CDR1 is MNHNY and CDR2 is SVGAGI (reference sequence).

The V and J genes are TRBV7-8 and TRBJ1-2, with TRBD1 identical over 7 bases. The CDR3 spans 15 residues. Germline assignment: CDR1 SGHVS and CDR2 FQNEAQ. The trim removed 5 bases at V and 4 bases at J, leaving 10 bases unmatched. The CDR3 loop is CASSPPEGAAYGYTF. The CDR3 DNA sequence: TGTGCCAGCAGCCCCCCCGAGGGGGCCGCCTATGGCTACACCTTC.

This clonotype has ten or more counts. The genes are TRBV5-1 and TRBJ1-2; the D is unclear. The CDR3 consists of 15 residues. CDR1 SGHRS and CDR2 YFSETQ come from the germline V gene. V was shortened by 0 bases and J by 3 bases, with 12 bases between the two germline ends. The DNA for the CDR3 is TGCGCCAGCAGCTTGGACAGTTTTAAGGACTATGGCTACACCTTC. Its protein product is CASSLDSFKDYGYTF.

This clonotype has at least ten counts. The rearrangement links TRBV7-2 to TRBJ1-2; D is possibly TRBD1 (5 bases). Per germline, CDR1 SGHTA and CDR2 FQGNSA. This CDR3 comprises 13 residues. Trimming shortened V by 5 bases and J by 4 bases, and 11 bases separated the two germline ends. The CDR3 is CASSLERGYGYTF. CDR3 coding DNA: TGTGCCAGCAGCCTGGAGAGGGGCTATGGCTACACCTTC.

This clonotype came up many times. The chain uses TRBV4-1 and TRBJ2-7; 8 positions match TRBD2. The V and J ends lost 0 bases and 2 bases, in that order; junction bases with no gene match: 3. Germline CDR1 MGHRA, CDR2 YSYEKL. This CDR3 has 15 residues. The DNA for the CDR3 is TGCGCCAGCAGCCAAGATCTGGGACTAGCCTACGAGCAGTACTTC. It translates to CASSQDLGLAYEQYF.

The table lists this clonotype with many counts. V gene TRBV27 combines with J gene TRBJ1-2; TRBD1 aligns across 8 bases. Germline CDR1 and CDR2: MNHEY and SMNVEV (reference sequence). The CDR3 extends over 12 amino acids. The V gene end was trimmed by 5 bases and the J gene end by 10 bases; junction bases not matched to a gene: 6. Here the CDR3 reads CASSLGQGAYTF. CDR3 in DNA: TGTGCCAGCAGTCTCGGACAGGGAGCCTACACCTTC.

This clonotype has a handful of counts. One base away lies a much larger clone, so this may be a sequencing read error. The chain recombines TRBV10-2 with TRBJ1-3; D gene uncertain. CDR1 and CDR2 from the germline V gene are WSHSY and SAAADI. This CDR3 has 14 residues. CDR3 DNA sequence: TGCGCCAACAGTGTCCCCGGCTCTGGAAACACCATATATTTT. The encoded protein is CANSVPGSGNTIYF.

For the CDR3, the DNA is TGCAGCTTGGTCACGAGGGGTGGAGTCTCCGTGAACACTGAAGCTTTCTTT. Protein product: CSLVTRGGVSVNTEAFF. The chain uses TRBV29-1 and TRBJ1-1; tentatively, D is TRBD1 (5 bases). This CDR3 is 17 amino acids long. V was shortened by 8 bases and J by 0 bases, with 25 bases between the two germline ends. CDR1 and CDR2 from the germline V gene are SQVTM and ANQGSEA.

This clonotype showed up many times. The chain uses TRBV5-1 and TRBJ1-1; D is possibly TRBD1 (6 bases). The CDR3 spans 14 residues. Trimming cost V 3 bases and J 1 base, with 10 bases left between them. Germline CDR1 SGHRS, CDR2 YFSETQ. DNA for the CDR3: TGCGCCAGCAGCTACAGGGTCGGGAACACTGAAGCTTTCTTT. It specifies CASSYRVGNTEAFF.

This clonotype was detected ten times or more. V is TRBV10-3 and J is TRBJ1-2; a weak D match, TRBD1 (6 bases). The CDR3 length is 14 residues. The germline gives CDR1 ENHRY, CDR2 SYGVKD. The V gene lost 2 bases and the J gene lost 6 bases, with 13 bases spanning the gap. The CDR3 loop is CAISEGVGANGYTF. CDR3 coding DNA: TGTGCCATCAGTGAGGGGGTGGGGGCCAATGGCTACACCTTC.

In its sample, this clonotype was seen a few times. This sequence joins TRBV5-1 and TRBJ2-2; TRBD2 aligns across 7 bases. The CDR3 has 16 amino acids. The junction had 6 bases not matched to a gene; V was cut back by 4 bases and J by 0 bases. Per the germline V gene, CDR1 is SGHRS and CDR2 is YFSETQ. In DNA form, the CDR3 reads TGCGCCAGCAGCCCCTTAGCGGGTTCGAACACCGGGGAGCTGTTTTTT. This codes for CASSPLAGSNTGELFF. Drawing the rest from reference TRBV5-1 and TRBJ2-2, the complete variable domain is KAGVTQTPRYLIKTRGQQVTLSCSPISGHRSVSWYQQTPGQGLQFLFEYFSETQRNKGNFPGRFSGRQFSNSRSEMNVSTLELGDSALYLCASSPLAGSNTGELFFGEGSRLTVL.

This chain uses TRBV7-9 with TRBJ2-2; the D gene is possibly TRBD2 (6 bases). Germline values: CDR1 SEHNR, CDR2 FQNEAQ (reference sequence). This CDR3 has 12 residues. V lost 5 bases and J lost 8, with 9 bases in between. The CDR3 protein is CASSPSVGELFF. CDR3 DNA sequence: TGTGCCAGCAGCCCTAGCGTTGGGGAGCTGTTTTTT.

The chain has TRBV12-3 or TRBV12-4 and TRBJ1-5; TRBD1 agrees at 8 bases. The CDR3 covers 15 residues. Trimming cost V 2 bases and J 6 bases; bases outside gene matches: 6. The CDR3 spells CASSLLQGASQPQHF. CDR3 DNA sequence: TGTGCCAGCAGTTTACTGCAGGGGGCAAGTCAGCCCCAGCATTTT.

As for this clonotype: With a much larger clone just one base away, this may be a read error. This chain uses TRBV12-3 or TRBV12-4 with TRBJ1-4; D remains ambiguous. The length of the CDR3 is 14 residues. The CDR3 here is CTSRRRDQGEKLFF. The CDR3, as DNA: TGTACCAGCAGACGACGGGATCAAGGTGAAAAACTGTTTTTT.

The V call is TRBV19, the J call TRBJ2-7; 9 positions match TRBD1. The V gene's germline CDR1 is LNHDA and CDR2 SQIVND (reference sequence). This CDR3 spans 16 amino acids. V shed 3 bases, J shed 0 bases, and the junction held 6 bases outside the gene matches. This chain's CDR3 is CASSISGQGNSYEQYF. In nucleotides, the CDR3 is TGTGCCAGTAGTATCTCTGGACAGGGGAACTCCTACGAGCAGTACTTC. Variable domain in full (rest from reference TRBV19 and TRBJ2-7): DGGITQSPKYLFRKEGQNVTLSCEQNLNHDAMYWYRQDPGQGLRLIYYSQIVNDFQKGDIAEGYSVSREKKESFPLTVTSAQKNPTAFYLCASSISGQGNSYEQYFGPGTRLTVT.